This TCR beta chain appears in the sequencing data of a study of T cell responses to AZD1222 COVID-19 vaccine. Study as a whole: Second-dose intervals near 4 or 12 weeks were combined. Study outcomes and limitations: Donors skewed white British and female; clonal diversity was possibly underestimated.

With 0 bases removed from V and 8 bases from J, the gap between germline ends came to 13 bases. This CDR3 region has 14 residues. The germline CDR1 and CDR2 sequences are SGDLS and YYNGEE. A remark on this clone: Antigen: not known.

TCRdb's copy holds only in-frame clones and misses some; the assay was immunoSEQ multiplex PCR. The data show about 120,000 clones, 75% to 90% seen once. The sample in question was peripheral blood, obtained on day 0 of AZD1222 vaccination. This chain connects TRBV9 to TRBJ2-3; D might be TRBD2 (7 bases). The clonotype was recovered from an adult in good health. The CDR3 DNA reads as TGTGCCAGCAGCGTAGGCGAGGGGGAGGGTACGCAGTATTTT. Translation: CASSVGEGEGTQYF.